The 18 T cell receptor beta chains in this list originate from one sample, sequenced in a study of pediatric ulcerative colitis. During colonoscopy, one to two rectal pinch biopsies were collected. Repertoires were generated with immunoSEQ multiplex PCR, while TCRdb's copy carries only in-frame clones and drops some. The repertoire includes 15,000 to 20,000 clones, approximately 80% of them detected once, and over 6.5% sits in the top ten. The sample taken for sequencing was gut tissue. The receptors derive from a boy between 5 and 17 years old who was a control in a study of pediatric ulcerative colitis.

The rearrangement joins TRBV5-1 to TRBJ2-7; weak D call: TRBD2 (6 bases). CDR1 is SGHRS and CDR2 is YFSETQ in the germline V gene. V dropped 0 bases and J dropped 5 bases, with 15 bases sitting between them. This CDR3 region has 15 residues. The CDR3 here is CASSLGAGSMNEQYF. Written as DNA, the CDR3 is TGCGCCAGCAGCTTGGGTGCGGGGAGCATGAACGAGCAGTACTTC.

This chain connects TRBV28 to TRBJ2-2, with 10 bases matching TRBD2. In germline, CDR1 is MDHEN, CDR2 SYDVKM. V gave up 5 bases and J gave up 4 bases; unmatched junction bases: 19. This CDR3 has 20 residues. The CDR3 DNA reads TGTGCCAGCAGTCGCATATGGGGGGCAAGCGGGAGGGCCCTCACCGGGGAGCTGTTTTTT. It encodes CASSRIWGASGRALTGELFF.

The V gene is TRBV5-1, the J gene TRBJ2-5; TRBD1 matches 7 bases. The V and J ends lost 1 base and 2 bases, in that order; junction bases with no gene match: 5. The CDR3 consists of 15 residues. Germline CDR1 is SGHRS and CDR2 is YFSETQ. The CDR3 bases are TGCGCCAGCAGCTTGACAGGGGCGCCTCAAGAGACCCAGTACTTC. It codes for CASSLTGAPQETQYF.

The J gene is TRBJ1-4, the V gene TRBV6-5, with D possibly TRBD1 on 5 matching bases. CDR1 is MNHEY, CDR2 SVGAGI, per germline. The CDR3 consists of 13 residues. Trimming stripped 6 bases from V and 8 bases from J, with 13 bases between. In DNA form, the CDR3 reads TGTGCCAGCAGGCCCCAGGGAGAGGAAAAACTGTTTTTT. Its translation: CASRPQGEEKLFF.

This clone was found once. V usage is TRBV14 and J usage is TRBJ2-2; D may be TRBD1 (5 bases). Deletions cut 1 base from V and 5 bases from J, with 11 bases between. Germline-derived CDR1 and CDR2 are SGHDN and FVKESK. CDR3 size: 15 residues. CDR3 nucleotides: TGTGCCAGCAGCCAAGTTGGTGACAGAACCGGGGAGCTGTTTTTT. Encoded protein: CASSQVGDRTGELFF.

This chain uses TRBV7-6 with TRBJ2-7; unclear D gene. The germline V and J ends were trimmed by 2 bases and 0 bases, with 14 bases remaining between them. From germline, CDR1 is SGHVS and CDR2 FNYEAQ. This CDR3 has 16 amino acids. The CDR3 is CASSLPPWRSSYEQYF. The CDR3 DNA reads as TGTGCCAGCAGCTTACCACCCTGGCGGAGCTCCTACGAGCAGTACTTC.

The chain links TRBV25-1 to TRBJ2-1; 14 nucleotides match TRBD2. V dropped 2 bases and J dropped 3; count of bases not matched to a gene: 6. Germline values: CDR1 MGHDK, CDR2 SYGVNS. This CDR3 spans 18 amino acids. The CDR3 reads CASSETGTSGSHYNEQFF. DNA for the CDR3: TGTGCCAGCAGTGAAACCGGGACTAGCGGGAGTCACTACAATGAGCAGTTCTTC.

V gene TRBV19 combines with J gene TRBJ1-2, with no clear D. Germline-derived CDR1 and CDR2 are LNHDA and SQIVND (reference sequence). The CDR3 totals 8 residues. Trimming shortened V by 10 bases and J by 8 bases, and 5 bases separated the two germline ends. DNA for the CDR3: TGTGCCACCGGGGGCTACACCTTC. Amino acid sequence: CATGGYTF.

V usage is TRBV14 and J usage is TRBJ2-7; D possibly corresponds to TRBD1 (6 bases). This CDR3 contains 15 residues. Germline assignment: CDR1 SGHDN and CDR2 FVKESK. With 2 bases removed from V and 3 bases from J, the gap between germline ends came to 14 bases. In DNA, the CDR3 is TGTGCCAGCAGCCAATTAGACAGGACGAGCTACGAGCAGTACTTC. Its protein product is CASSQLDRTSYEQYF.

The chain links TRBV4-1 to TRBJ1-5; 12 nucleotides agree with TRBD1. Germline V gene data show CDR1 as MGHRA and CDR2 as YSYEKL. The CDR3 extends over 16 amino acids. Unmatched junction bases numbered 9, after V lost 5 bases and J lost 7 bases. The chain's CDR3 is CASSFWGTGGHQPQHF. DNA for the CDR3: TGCGCCAGCAGCTTTTGGGGGACAGGGGGCCACCAGCCCCAGCATTTT.

This chain connects TRBV5-1 to TRBJ2-3; D uncertain. Germline CDR1 SGHRS, CDR2 YFSETQ. The ends were cut back, 4 bases at V and 6 bases at J, with 12 bases in the middle. This CDR3 has 13 residues. In DNA form, the CDR3 reads TGCGCCAGCAGCCCGACCCCGACGGATACGCAGTATTTT. This translates into CASSPTPTDTQYF.

The chain carries TRBV4-1 and TRBJ2-1, with 7 bases aligning to TRBD1. In germline, CDR1 is MGHRA, CDR2 YSYEKL. V lost 0 bases and J lost 13; bases outside the gene matches: 12. The CDR3 runs to 15 residues. The CDR3 reads CASSQDQGGGDSQFF. The CDR3 DNA reads TGCGCCAGCAGCCAAGATCAAGGCGGTGGGGACAGCCAGTTCTTC.

The rearrangement uses TRBV18 and TRBJ1-4; 7 bases are a match to TRBD1. V lost 4 bases and J lost 2; bases outside the gene matches: 7. Per germline, CDR1 KGHSH and CDR2 LQKENI. This CDR3 is built from 16 residues. Here the CDR3 DNA reads TGTGCCAGCTCACAGAATCCGGGACAGACTAATGAAAAACTGTTTTTT. This encodes CASSQNPGQTNEKLFF.

The J gene is TRBJ2-2, the V gene TRBV27, with D maybe TRBD1 (6 bases). The germline V gene encodes CDR1 MNHEY and CDR2 SMNVEV (reference sequence). The CDR3 spans 14 residues. V was clipped by 5 bases and J by 5 bases, with 12 bases between them. The CDR3 coding sequence is TGTGCCAGCAGTATAGGGGGTCAGACCGGGGAGCTGTTTTTT. Amino acid sequence: CASSIGGQTGELFF.

In this sample, this clone turned up a few times. The chain carries TRBV6-1 and TRBJ1-5; D is uncertain. This CDR3 contains 12 residues. V shed 7 bases and J shed 1 base, with 5 bases lying between them. Germline V gives CDR1 MNHNS, CDR2 SASEGT. CDR3 sequence: CASKQSNQPQHF. CDR3 DNA sequence: TGTGCCAGCAAACAGAGCAATCAGCCCCAGCATTTT.

The chain uses TRBV2 and TRBJ1-2, with D unresolved. The length of the CDR3 is 12 residues. Germline CDR1 SNHLY, CDR2 FYNNEI. Trimming pared 3 bases from V and 8 bases from J, leaving 10 bases between. The CDR3 loop is CASSDPTEGYTF. The CDR3 coding sequence is TGTGCCAGCAGTGACCCCACCGAGGGCTACACCTTC.

The gene calls are TRBV7-8 and TRBJ2-7, with unresolved D. The CDR3 has 17 amino acids. Between the trimmed V and J ends, which lost 5 bases and 3 bases, there was a span of 23 bases. Germline loops: CDR1 SGHVS, CDR2 FQNEAQ. The CDR3 DNA is TGTGCCAGCAGCGAGAGACGGCTCCAAGTTTTAAACTACGAGCAGTACTTC. This encodes CASSERRLQVLNYEQYF.

The CDR3 loop is CASSILGGEQETQYF. DNA for the CDR3: TGTGCCAGCAGCATTTTGGGTGGGGAACAAGAGACCCAGTACTTC. V gene TRBV27 combines with J gene TRBJ2-5; D not resolved. This CDR3 is 15 amino acids long. Germline V CDR1 and CDR2: MNHEY, SMNVEV (reference sequence). V lost 6 bases and J 2 bases, leaving 16 bases between the germline ends.